A single sample gave rise to the 28 T cell receptor beta chains below, sequenced in a study of shared clonotypes between healthy human individuals. Measured with immunoSEQ multiplex PCR; TCRdb has only the in-frame clones, and not every one. The table lists roughly 1,100,000 clones, about 80% of them singletons, with 1.4% in the top ten. The sample taken for sequencing was memory CD4+ T cells sorted from blood. Subset in this sample: CD45RA-negative fraction. These receptor sequences come from a man aged 18 to 29 in good health.

This chain uses TRBV29-1 with TRBJ2-7, with 8 nucleotides matching TRBD1. CDR3 length: 12 amino acids. J lost 3 bases, V lost 6 bases, and 4 bases had no gene match. Germline V CDR1 and CDR2: SQVTM, ANQGSEA. The DNA for the CDR3 is TGCAGCGTCCGGGACAGGTTCTACGAGCAGTACTTC. Protein product: CSVRDRFYEQYF.

This chain connects TRBV7-3 to TRBJ2-2; D is uncertain. V lost 4 bases to trimming and J lost 5 bases, with 8 bases between them. Looked up from germline, CDR1 is SGHTA and CDR2 is FQGTGA. This CDR3 spans 13 amino acids. CDR3 bases: TGTGCCAGCAGCTCGGTGCAGACCGGGGAGCTGTTTTTT. It yields the protein CASSSVQTGELFF.

J is TRBJ2-5 and V is TRBV10-3, with 7 bases matching TRBD1. This CDR3 region has 14 residues. J lost 7 bases, V lost 9 bases, and 14 bases had no gene match. The germline CDR1 and CDR2 sequences are ENHRY and SYGVKD. The CDR3 nucleotides are TGTGCCATAGCCGGGACAGTAGATGATGGGACCCAGTACTTC. It encodes CAIAGTVDDGTQYF.

The chain recombines TRBV9 with TRBJ2-2; 7 nucleotides agree with TRBD2. Germline V gene data show CDR1 as SGDLS and CDR2 as YYNGEE. With V trimmed by 4 bases and J by 5 bases, 8 bases remained unmatched. The CDR3 extends over 15 amino acids. The CDR3 region has the DNA TGTGCCAGCAGCCCCCCCGGGGGGTCGACCGGGGAGCTGTTTTTT. Its translation is CASSPPGGSTGELFF.

This clone was observed a few times. The chain carries TRBV5-1 and TRBJ2-5, with 9 bases that match TRBD2. The CDR3 runs 15 residues. The trim removed 4 bases at V and 4 bases at J, leaving 8 bases unmatched. Germline lookup yields CDR1 SGHRS and CDR2 YFSETQ. CDR3: CASSVVAGVGETQYF. CDR3 nucleotides: TGCGCCAGCAGCGTGGTAGCGGGAGTAGGAGAGACCCAGTACTTC.

The V and J genes are TRBV2 and TRBJ2-1; 8 nucleotides agree with TRBD1. CDR3 length: 13 amino acids. Losses at the gene ends were 6 bases for V and 8 bases for J; bases not matched to a gene: 6. Germline V gives CDR1 SNHLY, CDR2 FYNNEI. Here the CDR3 DNA reads TGTGCCAGCAGGATCCAGGGGGCCGATGAGCAGTTCTTC. Protein product: CASRIQGADEQFF.

The rearrangement uses TRBV5-6 and TRBJ1-3, with TRBD1 as a possible D gene (5 bases). V lost 6 bases and J lost 0, with 13 bases in between. Germline V gene data show CDR1 as SGHDT and CDR2 as YYEEEE. The CDR3 contains 15 residues. The CDR3 spells CASTRWGSSGNTIYF. The CDR3 coding sequence is TGTGCCAGCACCCGGTGGGGGTCCTCTGGAAACACCATATATTTT.

The chain is built from TRBV2 and TRBJ2-2; D remains unclear. The length of the CDR3 is 15 residues. The V and J ends lost 6 bases and 4 bases respectively, with 15 bases between them. Per the germline V gene, CDR1 is SNHLY and CDR2 is FYNNEI. The CDR3 loop is CASRGSETPTGELFF. CDR3 bases: TGTGCCAGCAGGGGGTCAGAAACGCCCACCGGGGAGCTGTTTTTT.

This clone has more than one count but fewer than ten. The chain recombines TRBV11-2 with TRBJ1-3, with TRBD1 matching 9 bases. CDR1 SGHAT and CDR2 FQNNGV come from the germline V gene. The V and J ends lost 5 bases and 4 bases, in that order; junction bases with no gene match: 9. The CDR3 spans 16 residues. The CDR3 spells CASSGLRDRAGNTIYF. CDR3 sequence (DNA): TGTGCCAGCAGCGGCCTCCGGGACAGGGCAGGAAACACCATATATTTT.

V usage is TRBV12-5 and J usage is TRBJ2-2; no clear D gene. CDR1 LGHNT and CDR2 FRNRAP come from the germline V gene. V lost 1 base to trimming and J lost 2 bases, with 2 bases between them. The CDR3 extends over 13 amino acids. The CDR3: CASGLDNTGELFF. The CDR3 nucleotides are TGTGCTAGTGGTTTGGATAACACCGGGGAGCTGTTTTTT.

Ten or more counts support this clone. The V and J genes are TRBV7-8 and TRBJ1-1, with D possibly matching TRBD1 (6 bases). This CDR3 spans 14 amino acids. V shed 8 bases and J shed 5 bases, with 18 bases lying between them. The V gene's germline CDR1 is SGHVS and CDR2 FQNEAQ. The CDR3 spells CASLPGVERTEAFF. The CDR3 nucleotides are TGTGCCAGCTTGCCAGGGGTGGAGAGGACTGAAGCTTTCTTT.

This clone was counted a single time. The V and J genes are TRBV7-8 and TRBJ2-1, with TRBD2 as a possible D gene (6 bases). Germline lookup yields CDR1 SGHVS and CDR2 FQNEAQ. V was pared by 1 base and J by 14 bases, with 18 bases between. The CDR3 runs to 14 residues. In nucleotides, the CDR3 is TGTGCCAGCAGCTTAGGGGCAGGGCCCGGGGGAAAGTTCTTC. As protein: CASSLGAGPGGKFF.

The V call is TRBV11-3, the J call TRBJ2-2; D might be TRBD2 (6 bases). This CDR3 comprises 15 residues. CDR1 SGHNT and CDR2 YENEEA come from the germline V gene. V was trimmed by 2 bases and J by 6 bases, leaving 13 bases between them. The CDR3 protein is CASSLSGTGAGELFF. DNA for the CDR3: TGTGCCAGCAGCTTATCCGGGACGGGGGCCGGGGAGCTGTTTTTT.

CDR3 sequence: CASSYSTGVNTEAFF. The CDR3 nucleotides are TGTGCCAGCAGTTACTCGACAGGGGTGAACACTGAAGCTTTCTTT. The chain combines TRBV6-5 with TRBJ1-1; 8 nucleotides line up with TRBD1. The CDR3 has 15 amino acids. Per the germline V gene, CDR1 is MNHEY and CDR2 is SVGAGI. The V segment lost 0 bases and the J segment 0 bases; nucleotides outside the gene matches: 0.

To note about this clone: The same CDR3 is also encoded by other DNA sequences in this sample. This chain uses TRBV5-1 with TRBJ1-2, with D possibly matching TRBD1 (6 bases). The CDR3 contains 14 residues. V was clipped by 4 bases and J by 2 bases, with 12 bases between them. The germline gives CDR1 SGHRS, CDR2 YFSETQ. In nucleotides, the CDR3 is TGCGCCAGCAGCCCAGATCAGGGGAACTATGGCTACACCTTC. It codes for CASSPDQGNYGYTF.

The rearrangement links TRBV6-5 to TRBJ1-3; D possibly corresponds to TRBD1 (5 bases). Trimming removed 2 bases at V and 0 bases at J, with 8 bases between. In germline, CDR1 is MNHEY, CDR2 SVGAGI. This CDR3 spans 15 amino acids. CDR3 region: CASSYPGVSGNTIYF. The CDR3 DNA follows: TGTGCCAGCAGTTACCCGGGGGTCTCTGGAAACACCATATATTTT.

The chain is built from TRBV11-2 and TRBJ2-7; 9 bases are shared with TRBD1. This CDR3 is 16 amino acids long. V was pared by 2 bases and J by 3 bases, with 8 bases of the junction left unmatched. Germline CDR1 is SGHAT and CDR2 is FQNNGV. The CDR3 DNA follows: TGTGCCAGCAGCTTACCCACCGGGACAGGGTACTACGAGCAGTACTTC. Translating gives CASSLPTGTGYYEQYF.

The V call is TRBV6-1, the J call TRBJ2-2; 8 bases fit TRBD1. The ends lost 7 bases at V and 2 bases at J; junction bases unmatched: 6. Germline V CDR1 and CDR2: MNHNS, SASEGT. This CDR3 contains 15 residues. CDR3 residues: CASTAGGFNTGELFF. CDR3 nucleotide sequence: TGTGCCAGCACCGCAGGGGGCTTTAACACCGGGGAGCTGTTTTTT.

The gene calls are TRBV10-3 and TRBJ1-5, with D perhaps TRBD1 (6 bases). The CDR3 totals 14 residues. V shed 3 bases and J shed 6 bases, with 12 bases lying between them. Germline values: CDR1 ENHRY, CDR2 SYGVKD. The CDR3 coding sequence is TGTGCCATCAGTGAAGGGGGTATGGGTCAGCCCCAGCATTTT. This sequence encodes CAISEGGMGQPQHF.

This clone was found once. This chain joins TRBV14 and TRBJ2-2, with 8 nucleotides matching TRBD1. V gave up 4 bases and J gave up 4 bases; unmatched junction bases: 11. Germline V gives CDR1 SGHDN, CDR2 FVKESK. The CDR3 runs to 17 residues. The CDR3 sequence: CASSPSLGQGPTGELFF. CDR3 coding DNA: TGTGCCAGCAGCCCCTCCCTCGGACAGGGCCCCACCGGGGAGCTGTTTTTT.

The chain links TRBV7-6 to TRBJ2-5, with 7 bases lining up with TRBD1. The CDR3 totals 15 residues. V dropped 4 bases and J dropped 1; count of bases not matched to a gene: 6. Germline loops: CDR1 SGHVS, CDR2 FNYEAQ. Here the CDR3 reads CASSSMTGSQETQYF. In DNA, the CDR3 is TGTGCCAGCAGCTCAATGACAGGGTCCCAAGAGACCCAGTACTTC.

The count of this clone is one. The V gene is TRBV4-1, the J gene TRBJ2-5; 10 bases line up with TRBD2. The CDR3 is 18 residues long. V shed 0 bases and J 1 base; nucleotides not matched to a gene: 8. Germline V gene lookup returns CDR1 MGHRA and CDR2 YSYEKL. The CDR3 DNA reads as TGCGCCAGCAGCCAAGAGTCTAGCGGGGGACGTGTCCAAGAGACCCAGTACTTC. It specifies CASSQESSGGRVQETQYF.

The chain couples TRBV7-3 to TRBJ2-7, with no clear D. Trimming stripped 2 bases from V and 5 bases from J, with 13 bases between. The CDR3 runs to 14 residues. Germline V gene sequence: CDR1 SGHTA, CDR2 FQGTGA. CDR3 in amino acids: CASSLSPPLNEQYF. CDR3 DNA: TGTGCCAGCAGCTTATCCCCACCGCTCAACGAGCAGTACTTC.

The DNA for the CDR3 is TGTGCCAGCAGCTCGGACTGGTGGAATTCACCCCTCCACTTT. Protein product: CASSSDWWNSPLHF. The J gene is TRBJ1-6, the V gene TRBV7-2; D unresolved. Trimming removed 4 bases at V and 7 bases at J, with 11 bases between. Germline V gene data show CDR1 as SGHTA and CDR2 as FQGNSA. The length of the CDR3 is 14 residues.

This chain links TRBV7-2 with TRBJ2-7; D is unresolved. The CDR3 consists of 12 residues. V lost 1 base to trimming and J lost 6 bases, with 7 bases between them. Germline V gene lookup returns CDR1 SGHTA and CDR2 FQGNSA. As DNA, the CDR3 is TGTGCCAGCAGCTTAGATACTACCGAGCAGTACTTC. It yields the protein CASSLDTTEQYF. The full variable domain, in which reference TRBV7-2 and TRBJ2-7 provide the parts outside the CDR3, is GAGVSQSPSNKVTEKGKDVELRCDPISGHTALYWYRQSLGQGLEFLIYFQGNSAPDKSGLPSDRFSAERTGGSVSTLTIQRTQQEDSAVYLCASSLDTTEQYFGPGTRLTVT.

V and J are TRBV7-9 and TRBJ1-6; D is perhaps TRBD1 (6 bases). CDR1 is SEHNR, CDR2 FQNEAQ, per germline (reference sequence). V lost 2 bases, J lost 7 bases, and 15 bases lay in between. The CDR3 is made up of 16 amino acids. The CDR3 protein is CASSLSSGRGNSPLHF. Written as DNA, the CDR3 is TGTGCCAGCAGCTTATCCTCGGGCAGGGGAAATTCACCCCTCCACTTT.

The V gene is TRBV18, the J gene TRBJ2-1; D could derive from TRBD1 or TRBD2 (5 bases each). V was pared by 0 bases and J by 6 bases, with 18 bases between. This CDR3 comprises 17 residues. Germline V gives CDR1 KGHSH, CDR2 LQKENI. CDR3 DNA: TGTGCCAGCTCACCACCGGGGCGAGGGGCGGGCGGCAATGAGCAGTTCTTC. Its protein is CASSPPGRGAGGNEQFF.

The chain combines TRBV19 with TRBJ1-3, with 9 bases fitting TRBD1. Germline lookup yields CDR1 LNHDA and CDR2 SQIVND (reference sequence). This CDR3 has 16 amino acids. Losses at the gene ends were 3 bases for V and 2 bases for J; bases not matched to a gene: 5. The CDR3: CASSITGGSAGNTIYF. The CDR3 DNA sequence: TGTGCCAGTAGTATTACAGGGGGCTCGGCTGGAAACACCATATATTTT.